The source of this TCR beta chain is a study of blood T cell repertoires in COVID-19. Study context: Spain, Italy and the United States supplied samples that represented acute and convalescent COVID-19. T cells, B-cell-depleted T cells, or PBMCs supplied cDNA or gDNA.

Source study methods: Amplifying reference gene primers gave estimates of nucleated cell counts. Profiled with immunoSEQ multiplex PCR; TCRdb holds only in-frame clones, not every one. Clone size and V and J calls were adopted from that table, with D and trimming inferred from the DNA. The sample includes just over 25,000 clones, 85% to 90% of them seen just once. Trimming at V came to 5 bases and at J to 2 bases, leaving 6 bases not matched to a gene. Germline V CDR1 and CDR2: SGHTA, FQGNSA. This CDR3 has 15 residues. V is TRBV7-2 and J is TRBJ2-7, with 10 bases identical to TRBD1. The sample taken for sequencing was peripheral blood. This TCR was sampled from a human donor in a cohort sampled during active COVID-19. As DNA, the CDR3 is TGTGCCAGCAGCCGCGGGACAGGGGTTACCTACGAGCAGTACTTC. Translation: CASSRGTGVTYEQYF.